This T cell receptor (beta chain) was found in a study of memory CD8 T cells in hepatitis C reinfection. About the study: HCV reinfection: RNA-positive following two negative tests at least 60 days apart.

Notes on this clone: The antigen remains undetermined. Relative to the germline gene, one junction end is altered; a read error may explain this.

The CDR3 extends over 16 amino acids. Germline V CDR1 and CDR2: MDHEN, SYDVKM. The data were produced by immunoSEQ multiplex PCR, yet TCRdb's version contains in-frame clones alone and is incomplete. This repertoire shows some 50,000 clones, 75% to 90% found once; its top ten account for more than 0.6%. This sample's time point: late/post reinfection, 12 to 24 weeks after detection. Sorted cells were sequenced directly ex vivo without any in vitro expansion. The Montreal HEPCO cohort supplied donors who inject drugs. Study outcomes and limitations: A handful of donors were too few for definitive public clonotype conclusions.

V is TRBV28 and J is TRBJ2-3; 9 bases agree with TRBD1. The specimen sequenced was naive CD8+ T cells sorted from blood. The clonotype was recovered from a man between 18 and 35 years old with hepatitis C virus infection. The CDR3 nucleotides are TGTGCCAGCAGTTCCCCAGGGACAGGGAGCACACATACGCAGTATTTT. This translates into CASSSPGTGSTHTQYF.